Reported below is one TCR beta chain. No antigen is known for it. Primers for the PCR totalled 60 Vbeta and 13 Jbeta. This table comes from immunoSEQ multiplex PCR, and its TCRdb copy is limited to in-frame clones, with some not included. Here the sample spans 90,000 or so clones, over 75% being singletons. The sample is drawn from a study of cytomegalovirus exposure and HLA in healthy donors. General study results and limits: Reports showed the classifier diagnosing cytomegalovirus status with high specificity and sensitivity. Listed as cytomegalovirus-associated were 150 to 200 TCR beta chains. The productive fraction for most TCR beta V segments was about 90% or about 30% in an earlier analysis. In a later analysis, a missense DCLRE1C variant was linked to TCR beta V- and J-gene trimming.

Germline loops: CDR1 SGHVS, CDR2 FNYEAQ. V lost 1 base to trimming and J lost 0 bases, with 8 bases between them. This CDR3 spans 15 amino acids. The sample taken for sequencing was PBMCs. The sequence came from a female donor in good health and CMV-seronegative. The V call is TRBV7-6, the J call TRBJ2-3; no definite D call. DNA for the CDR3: TGTGCCAGCAGCTTAGTTACGACTAGCACAGATACGCAGTATTTT. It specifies CASSLVTTSTDTQYF.